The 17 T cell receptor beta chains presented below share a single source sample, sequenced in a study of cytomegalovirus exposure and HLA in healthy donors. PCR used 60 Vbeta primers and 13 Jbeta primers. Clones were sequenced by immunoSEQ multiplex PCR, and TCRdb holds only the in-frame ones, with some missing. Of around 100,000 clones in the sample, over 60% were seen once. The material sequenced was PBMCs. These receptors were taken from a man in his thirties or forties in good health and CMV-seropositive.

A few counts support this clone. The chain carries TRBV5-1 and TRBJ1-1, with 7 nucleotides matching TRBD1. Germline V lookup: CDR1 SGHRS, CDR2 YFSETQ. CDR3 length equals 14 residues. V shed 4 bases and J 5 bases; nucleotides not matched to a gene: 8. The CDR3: CASSVDRELTEAFF. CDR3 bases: TGCGCCAGCAGCGTCGACAGGGAGTTGACTGAAGCTTTCTTT.

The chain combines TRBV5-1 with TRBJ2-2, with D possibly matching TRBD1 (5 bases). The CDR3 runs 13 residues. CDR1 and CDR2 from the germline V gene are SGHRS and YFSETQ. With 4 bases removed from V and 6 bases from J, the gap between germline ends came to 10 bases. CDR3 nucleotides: TGCGCCAGCAGCCCAATAGGGGCCGGGGAGCTGTTTTTT. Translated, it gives CASSPIGAGELFF.

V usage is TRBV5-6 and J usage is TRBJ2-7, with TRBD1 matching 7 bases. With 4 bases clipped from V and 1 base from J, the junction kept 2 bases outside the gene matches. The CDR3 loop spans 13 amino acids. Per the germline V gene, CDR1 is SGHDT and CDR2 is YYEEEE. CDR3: CASSPGQSYEQYF. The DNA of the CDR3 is TGTGCCAGCAGCCCGGGACAGTCCTACGAGCAGTACTTC.

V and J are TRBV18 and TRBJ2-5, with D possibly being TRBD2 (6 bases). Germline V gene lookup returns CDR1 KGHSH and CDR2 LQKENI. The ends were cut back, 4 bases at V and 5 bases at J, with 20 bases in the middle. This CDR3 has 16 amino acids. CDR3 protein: CASSLSAGRQSETQYF. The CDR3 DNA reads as TGTGCCAGCTCACTCTCTGCGGGGCGCCAATCTGAGACCCAGTACTTC.

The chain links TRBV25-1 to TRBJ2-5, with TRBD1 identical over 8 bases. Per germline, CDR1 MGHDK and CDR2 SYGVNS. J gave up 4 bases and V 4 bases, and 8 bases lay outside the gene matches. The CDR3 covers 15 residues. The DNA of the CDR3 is TGTGCCAGCAGTGCCAGGGGGCGCATTGGAGAGACCCAGTACTTC. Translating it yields CASSARGRIGETQYF.

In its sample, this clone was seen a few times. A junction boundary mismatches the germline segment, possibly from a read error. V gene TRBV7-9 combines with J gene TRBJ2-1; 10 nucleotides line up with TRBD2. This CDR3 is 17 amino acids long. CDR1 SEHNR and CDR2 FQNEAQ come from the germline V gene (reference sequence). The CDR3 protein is CSSSAPLAGSSYNEQFF. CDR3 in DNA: TGTTCCAGCAGCGCGCCACTAGCGGGAAGCTCCTACAATGAGCAGTTCTTC.

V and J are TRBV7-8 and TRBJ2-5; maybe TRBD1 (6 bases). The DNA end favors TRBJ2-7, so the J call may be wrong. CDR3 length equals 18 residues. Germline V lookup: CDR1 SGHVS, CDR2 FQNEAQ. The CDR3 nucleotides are TGTGCCAGCAGCTTCCGTAGGGGGTATTGGGGAAGCTCCTACGAGCAGTACTTC. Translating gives CASSFRRGYWGSSYEQYF.

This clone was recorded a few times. The CDR3 loop is CASSQRLAGGQETQYF. In nucleotides, the CDR3 is TGTGCCAGCAGCCAGAGACTAGCGGGGGGACAAGAGACCCAGTACTTC. This chain joins TRBV7-2 and TRBJ2-5; 13 bases fit TRBD2. The CDR3 is 16 amino acids. Trimming took 5 bases from V and 2 from J; bases not matched to a gene: 5. Germline V gene sequence: CDR1 SGHTA, CDR2 FQGNSA.

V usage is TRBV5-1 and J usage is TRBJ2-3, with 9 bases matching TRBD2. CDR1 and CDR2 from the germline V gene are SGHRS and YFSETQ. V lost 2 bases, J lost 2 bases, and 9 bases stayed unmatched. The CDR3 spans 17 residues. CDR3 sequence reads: CASSFGLLAGPTDTQYF. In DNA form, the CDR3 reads TGCGCCAGCAGCTTCGGCCTACTAGCGGGTCCCACAGATACGCAGTATTTT.

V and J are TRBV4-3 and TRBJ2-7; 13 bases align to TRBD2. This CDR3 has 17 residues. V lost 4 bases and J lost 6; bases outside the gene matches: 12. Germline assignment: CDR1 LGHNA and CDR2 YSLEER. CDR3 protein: CASSRNLGTSGVSEQYF. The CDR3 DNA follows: TGCGCCAGCAGCCGCAACTTGGGGACTAGCGGGGTATCCGAGCAGTACTTC.

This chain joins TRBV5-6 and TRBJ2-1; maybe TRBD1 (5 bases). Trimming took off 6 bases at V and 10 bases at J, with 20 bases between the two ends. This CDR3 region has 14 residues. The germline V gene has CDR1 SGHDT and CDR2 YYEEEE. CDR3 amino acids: CASTPGTGLREQFF. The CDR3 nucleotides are TGTGCCAGCACCCCGGGTACAGGCCTGAGGGAGCAGTTCTTC.

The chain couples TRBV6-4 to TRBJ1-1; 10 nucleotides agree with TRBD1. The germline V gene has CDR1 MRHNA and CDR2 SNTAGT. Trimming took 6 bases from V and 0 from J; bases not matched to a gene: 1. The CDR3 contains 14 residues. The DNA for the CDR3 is TGTGCCAGCAGGGGGACAGGGGTGAACACTGAAGCTTTCTTT. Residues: CASRGTGVNTEAFF.

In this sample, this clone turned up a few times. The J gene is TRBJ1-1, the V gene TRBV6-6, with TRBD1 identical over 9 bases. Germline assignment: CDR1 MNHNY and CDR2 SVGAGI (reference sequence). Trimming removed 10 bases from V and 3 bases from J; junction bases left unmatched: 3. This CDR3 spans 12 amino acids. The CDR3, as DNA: TGTGCCACCCGGACAGGGGACACTGAAGCTTTCTTT. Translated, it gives CATRTGDTEAFF.

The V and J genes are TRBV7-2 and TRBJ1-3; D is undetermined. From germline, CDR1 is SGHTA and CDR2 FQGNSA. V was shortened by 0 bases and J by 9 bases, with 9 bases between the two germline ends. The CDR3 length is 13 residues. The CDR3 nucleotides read TGTGCCAGCAGCTTAGCGGAGGCAGGCACCATATATTTT. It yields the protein CASSLAEAGTIYF.

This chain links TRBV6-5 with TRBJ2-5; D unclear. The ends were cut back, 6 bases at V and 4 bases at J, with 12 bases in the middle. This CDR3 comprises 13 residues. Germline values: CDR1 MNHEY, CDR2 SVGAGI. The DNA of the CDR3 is TGTGCCAGCAGCTACCGCGCAGGAGAGACCCAGTACTTC. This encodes CASSYRAGETQYF.

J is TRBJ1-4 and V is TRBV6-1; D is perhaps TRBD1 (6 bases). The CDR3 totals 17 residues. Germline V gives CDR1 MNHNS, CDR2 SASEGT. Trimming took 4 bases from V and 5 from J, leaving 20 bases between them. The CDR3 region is CASSGGSVQGWNEKLFF. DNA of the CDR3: TGTGCCAGCAGTGGGGGATCCGTACAGGGATGGAATGAAAAACTGTTTTTT.

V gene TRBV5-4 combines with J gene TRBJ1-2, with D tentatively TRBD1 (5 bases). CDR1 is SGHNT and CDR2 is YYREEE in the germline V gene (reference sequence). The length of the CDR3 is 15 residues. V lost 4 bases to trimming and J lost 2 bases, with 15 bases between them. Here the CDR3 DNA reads TGTGCCAGCAGCACGCCTTTGCAGGGAAACTATGGCTACACCTTC. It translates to CASSTPLQGNYGYTF. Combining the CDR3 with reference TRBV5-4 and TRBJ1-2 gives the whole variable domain ETGVTQSPTHLIKTRGQQVTLRCSSQSGHNTVSWYQQALGQGPQFIFQYYREEENGRGNFPPRFSGLQFPNYSSELNVNALELDDSALYLCASSTPLQGNYGYTFGSGTRLTVV.